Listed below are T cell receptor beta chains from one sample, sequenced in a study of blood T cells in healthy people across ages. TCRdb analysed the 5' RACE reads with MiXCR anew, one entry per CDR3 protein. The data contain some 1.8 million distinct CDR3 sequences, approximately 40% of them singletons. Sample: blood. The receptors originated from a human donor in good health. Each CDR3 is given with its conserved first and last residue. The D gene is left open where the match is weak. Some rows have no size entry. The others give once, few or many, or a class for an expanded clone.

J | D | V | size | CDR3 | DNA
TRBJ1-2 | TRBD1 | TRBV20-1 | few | CSASPGQGFGYTF | TGCAGTGCTAGCCCGGGACAGGGGTTTGGCTACACCTTC
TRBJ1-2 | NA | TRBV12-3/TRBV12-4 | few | CASSPSGHLRDYGYTF | TGTGCCAGCAGTCCCTCGGGACACCTGAGGGACTATGGCTACACCTTC
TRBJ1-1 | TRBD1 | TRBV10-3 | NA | CAISEGGRNTEAFF | TGTGCCATCAGTGAAGGGGGCAGGAACACTGAAGCTTTCTTT
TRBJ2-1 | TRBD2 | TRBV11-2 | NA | CASSHKLAGGRNEQFF | TGTGCCAGCAGCCACAAACTAGCGGGGGGCCGGAATGAGCAGTTCTTC
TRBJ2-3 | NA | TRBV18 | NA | CASSPRQESGDTQYF | TGCGCCAGCTCACCACGACAGGAGTCTGGAGATACGCAGTATTTT
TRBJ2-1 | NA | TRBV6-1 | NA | CASSEVTPQETQFF | TGTGCCAGCAGTGAAGTAACCCCACAAGAGACCCAGTTCTTC
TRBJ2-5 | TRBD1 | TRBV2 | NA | CASSGQVLQETQYF | TGTGCCAGCAGCGGACAGGTTCTCCAAGAGACCCAGTACTTC
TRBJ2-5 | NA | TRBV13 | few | CASSFLKGVQETQYF | TGTGCCAGCAGCTTCCTCAAAGGGGTCCAAGAGACCCAGTACTTC
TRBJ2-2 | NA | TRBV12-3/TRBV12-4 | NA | CASSGGGGLFF | TGTGCCAGCAGTGGGGGTGGGGGGCTGTTTTTT
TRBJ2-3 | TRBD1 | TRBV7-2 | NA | CASSLGGTGADAQYF | TGTGCCAGCAGCTTAGGGGGGACAGGGGCAGATGCGCAGTATTTT
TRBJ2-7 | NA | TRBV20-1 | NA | CSASDNSYEQYF | TGCAGTGCTAGTGACAACTCCTACGAGCAGTACTTC
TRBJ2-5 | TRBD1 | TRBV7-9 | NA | CASSLVRGRSVIERETQYF | TGTGCCAGCAGCTTAGTCAGGGGGAGATCCGTCATTGAAAGGGAGACCCAGTACTTC
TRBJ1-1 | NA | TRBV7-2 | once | CASKLEFSDTEAFF | TGTGCCAGCAAGCTTGAGTTTTCCGACACTGAAGCTTTCTTT
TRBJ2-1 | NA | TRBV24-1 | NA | CATSGGGDEQFF | TGTGCCACCAGTGGAGGGGGGGATGAGCAGTTCTTC
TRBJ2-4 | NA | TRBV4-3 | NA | CASSQERPSPNIQYF | TGCGCCAGCAGCCAAGAGCGGCCCAGTCCGAACATTCAGTACTTC
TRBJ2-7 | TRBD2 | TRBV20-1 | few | CSAVPTSGVSYEQYF | TGCAGTGCTGTCCCTACTAGCGGGGTCTCCTACGAGCAGTACTTC
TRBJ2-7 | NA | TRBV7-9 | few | CASSLSQGVREQYF | TGTGCCAGCAGTTTATCACAGGGAGTGAGGGAGCAGTACTTC
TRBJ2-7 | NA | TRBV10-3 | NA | CAISESNPGREQYF | TGTGCCATCAGTGAGTCGAACCCCGGGCGGGAGCAGTACTTC
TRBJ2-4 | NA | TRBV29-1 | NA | CSVATDIYERYF | TGCAGCGTTGCGACCGACATTTACGAGCGGTACTTC
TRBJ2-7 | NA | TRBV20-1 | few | CSAIAEGAGYEQYF | TGCAGTGCCATCGCGGAGGGGGCGGGCTACGAGCAGTACTTC
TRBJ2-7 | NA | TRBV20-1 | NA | CSARVTGRAYEQYF | TGCAGTGCTAGAGTGACAGGGAGGGCCTACGAGCAGTACTTC
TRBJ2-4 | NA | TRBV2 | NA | CASNALGDIQYF | TGTGCCAGCAATGCCCTGGGGGACATTCAGTACTTC
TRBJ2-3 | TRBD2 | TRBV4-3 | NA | CASSRRTSSTDTQYF | TGCGCCAGCAGCCGAAGGACTAGCAGCACAGATACGCAGTATTTT
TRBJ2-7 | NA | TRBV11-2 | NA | CASSLDSLAAYEQYF | TGTGCCAGCAGCTTAGATTCACTAGCCGCCTACGAGCAGTACTTC
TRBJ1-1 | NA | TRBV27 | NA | CASSSGAPTEAFF | TGTGCCAGCAGTTCAGGGGCCCCAACTGAAGCTTTCTTT
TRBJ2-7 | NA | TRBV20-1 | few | CSAGGTADSYEQYF | TGCAGTGCTGGCGGGACTGCCGACTCCTACGAGCAGTACTTC
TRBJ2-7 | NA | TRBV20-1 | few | CSARDQTGSSYEQYF | TGCAGTGCTAGAGATCAAACGGGGAGCTCCTACGAGCAGTACTTC
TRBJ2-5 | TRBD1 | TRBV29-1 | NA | CSVDGQALIEETQYF | TGCAGCGTTGACGGACAGGCTTTAATTGAAGAGACCCAGTACTTC
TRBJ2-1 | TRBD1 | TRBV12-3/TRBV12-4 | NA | CASSASTGTGDTHNEQFF | TGTGCCAGCAGCGCTAGTACCGGGACAGGGGACACTCACAATGAGCAGTTCTTC
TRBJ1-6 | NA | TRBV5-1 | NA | CASSARDYYNSPLHF | TGCGCCAGCAGCGCGAGGGATTACTATAATTCACCCCTCCACTTT
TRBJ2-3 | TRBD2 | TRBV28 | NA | CASSLAGGQKKQYF | TGTGCCAGCAGTCTAGCGGGGGGGCAGAAAAAGCAGTATTTT
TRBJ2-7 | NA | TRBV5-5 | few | CASSLGGLQTHYSYEQYF | TGTGCCAGCAGCTTGGGGGGCCTGCAGACCCACTACTCCTACGAGCAGTACTTC
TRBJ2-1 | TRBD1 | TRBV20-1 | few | CSAVRQGRFNEQFF | TGCAGTGCTGTCAGACAGGGGAGGTTCAATGAGCAGTTCTTC
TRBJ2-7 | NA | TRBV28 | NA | CASIEGSSSYEQYF | TGTGCCAGCATCGAGGGGTCTAGCTCCTACGAGCAGTACTTC
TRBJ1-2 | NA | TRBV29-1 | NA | CSVLTGYARGYTF | TGCAGCGTCCTAACAGGGTACGCTCGAGGCTACACCTTC
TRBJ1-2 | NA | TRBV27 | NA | CASSLIGGDPNYGYTF | TGTGCCAGCAGTTTGATTGGGGGGGATCCTAACTATGGCTACACCTTC
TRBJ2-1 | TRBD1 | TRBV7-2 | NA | CASSLEGQVLIRNEQFF | TGTGCCAGCAGCTTAGAAGGACAGGTCCTTATTCGCAATGAGCAGTTCTTC
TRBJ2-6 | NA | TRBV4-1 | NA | CASSQGTGTSGANVLTF | TGCGCCAGCAGCCAAGGAACAGGGACCTCTGGGGCCAACGTCCTGACTTTC
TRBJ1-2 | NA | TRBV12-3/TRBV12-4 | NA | CASSLGPKMNYGYTF | TGTGCCAGCAGTTTAGGTCCCAAGATGAACTATGGCTACACCTTC
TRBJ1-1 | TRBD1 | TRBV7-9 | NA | CASSTLTGRRTEAFF | TGTGCCAGCAGCACCTTGACAGGGAGAAGGACTGAAGCTTTCTTT
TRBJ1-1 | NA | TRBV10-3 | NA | CAISDFSEAFF | TGTGCCATCAGTGATTTCTCTGAAGCTTTCTTT
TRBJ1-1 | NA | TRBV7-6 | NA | CASSLVPGINTEAFF | TGTGCCAGTAGCTTAGTGCCAGGGATAAACACTGAAGCTTTCTTT
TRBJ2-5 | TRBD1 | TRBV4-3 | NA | CASSHMLPGQGEETQYF | TGCGCCAGCAGCCACATGCTACCGGGACAGGGGGAAGAGACCCAGTACTTC
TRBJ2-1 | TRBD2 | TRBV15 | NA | CATSRGLAGGDNEQFF | TGTGCCACCAGCAGAGGTCTAGCGGGGGGTGACAATGAGCAGTTCTTC
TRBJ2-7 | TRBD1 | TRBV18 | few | CASSPIKLDRGIYEQYF | TGTGCCAGCTCACCCATAAAGCTGGACAGGGGAATCTACGAGCAGTACTTC
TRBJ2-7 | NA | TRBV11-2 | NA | CASSLGGGGANEQYF | TGTGCCAGCAGCCTAGGGGGTGGGGGGGCGAACGAGCAGTACTTC
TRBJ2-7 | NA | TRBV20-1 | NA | CSARDRQGGSYEQYF | TGCAGTGCTAGAGATAGACAGGGAGGTAGCTACGAGCAGTACTTC
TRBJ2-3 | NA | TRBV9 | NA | CASSADPRGDLRDTQYF | TGTGCCAGCAGCGCCGACCCGCGGGGAGACCTACGGGATACGCAGTATTTT